Shown below are 27 T cell receptor beta chains from a single sample sequenced in a study of cytomegalovirus exposure and HLA in healthy donors. Researchers ran the PCR with 60 Vbeta and 13 Jbeta primers. TCRdb's copy holds only in-frame clones and misses some; the assay was immunoSEQ multiplex PCR. The table lists 95,000 to 150,000 clones, roughly 82% of them singletons. Sequencing input: PBMCs. Receptor source: a woman younger than 35 in good health and CMV-seronegative.

This sequence joins TRBV7-2 and TRBJ2-1; D unclear. V was clipped by 1 base and J by 4 bases, with 5 bases between them. This CDR3 has 13 amino acids. Germline V gene data show CDR1 as SGHTA and CDR2 as FQGNSA. The CDR3 bases are TGTGCCAGCAGCTTAGAACAGTACAATGAGCAGTTCTTC. This codes for CASSLEQYNEQFF.

The chain links TRBV6-1 to TRBJ1-1; D is undetermined. The CDR3 sequence is 14 residues long. The germline V gene encodes CDR1 MNHNS and CDR2 SASEGT. The V end was cut by 6 bases, the J end by 1 base, with 12 bases between. For the CDR3, the DNA is TGTGCCAGCAGGCCGAACAGAGAGAACACTGAAGCTTTCTTT. Its protein is CASRPNRENTEAFF.

This clone was seen only once. V is TRBV27 and J is TRBJ2-7; tentative D call: TRBD1 (6 bases). Germline CDR1 reads MNHEY; CDR2 reads SMNVEV (reference sequence). The V and J ends lost 2 bases and 1 base respectively, with 9 bases between them. There are 14 residues in the CDR3. The CDR3 spells CASSLVGGSYEQYF. The CDR3 region has the DNA TGTGCCAGCAGTTTAGTAGGGGGATCCTACGAGCAGTACTTC.

The V call is TRBV29-1, the J call TRBJ1-2; TRBD1 aligns across 7 bases. Trimming cost V 6 bases and J 7 bases; bases outside gene matches: 8. Germline V gene lookup returns CDR1 SQVTM and CDR2 ANQGSEA. The CDR3 contains 12 residues. The chain's CDR3 is CSVRQGEAGYTF. The CDR3 nucleotides read TGCAGCGTCCGACAGGGTGAGGCTGGCTACACCTTC. Full variable domain (rest looked up from reference TRBV29-1 and TRBJ1-2): SAVISQKPSRDICQRGTSLTIQCQVDSQVTMMFWYRQQPGQSLTLIATANQGSEATYESGFVIDKFPISRPNLTFSTLTVSNMSPEDSSIYLCSVRQGEAGYTFGSGTRLTVV.

V usage is TRBV9 and J usage is TRBJ2-3, with 7 nucleotides matching TRBD2. CDR3 length equals 17 residues. The V gene's germline CDR1 is SGDLS and CDR2 YYNGEE. The V and J ends lost 0 bases and 6 bases, in that order; junction bases with no gene match: 13. The chain's CDR3 is CASSVGSLAVLWDTQYF. CDR3 coding DNA: TGTGCCAGCAGCGTAGGGTCGCTAGCGGTGCTCTGGGATACGCAGTATTTT.

Comments on this clone: Within the sample, other DNA sequences also encode this same CDR3. V gene TRBV27 combines with J gene TRBJ2-7; 10 bases match TRBD2. The CDR3 extends over 14 amino acids. V shed 2 bases and J 3 bases; nucleotides not matched to a gene: 1. Germline CDR1 and CDR2: MNHEY and SMNVEV (reference sequence). The CDR3 region is CASSLASGSYEQYF. CDR3 bases: TGTGCCAGCAGTTTAGCTAGCGGGAGCTACGAGCAGTACTTC.

The chain couples TRBV19 to TRBJ2-1, with 13 bases aligning to TRBD2. The germline V gene has CDR1 LNHDA and CDR2 SQIVND (reference sequence). The CDR3 covers 17 residues. V lost 7 bases and J lost 6; bases outside the gene matches: 12. The CDR3 nucleotides read TGTGCCAGTATCGCTTCCCGGACTAGCGGGAGATTCAATGAGCAGTTCTTC. This translates into CASIASRTSGRFNEQFF.

This clone was seen only once. The V call is TRBV6-1, the J call TRBJ2-2; TRBD2 might be the D (5 bases). This CDR3 region has 14 residues. V was cut by 11 bases and J by 0 bases, with 13 bases left in between. The germline V gene has CDR1 MNHNS and CDR2 SASEGT. CDR3 nucleotide sequence: TGTGCCGGGCAGAGGACTTCGAACACCGGGGAGCTGTTTTTT. Protein product: CAGQRTSNTGELFF.

This clone has a handful of counts. V usage is TRBV10-2 and J usage is TRBJ2-7; D might be TRBD2 (5 bases). From germline, CDR1 is WSHSY and CDR2 SAAADI. The CDR3 has 13 amino acids. V was clipped by 5 bases and J by 0 bases, with 8 bases between them. The CDR3 nucleotides are TGCGCCAGCAGTCTCCGGGACTCCTACGAGCAGTACTTC. Translation: CASSLRDSYEQYF.

The CDR3 spells CASSSIAGSYNEQFF. CDR3 sequence (DNA): TGTGCCAGCAGCTCCATAGCGGGAAGCTACAATGAGCAGTTCTTC. This chain connects TRBV7-8 to TRBJ2-1, with 8 nucleotides matching TRBD2. CDR3 length equals 15 residues. Germline V CDR1 and CDR2: SGHVS, FQNEAQ. V was pared by 4 bases and J by 3 bases, with 5 bases of the junction left unmatched. Drawing the rest from reference TRBV7-8 and TRBJ2-1, the complete variable domain is GAGVSQSPRYKVAKRGQDVALRCDPISGHVSLFWYQQALGQGPEFLTYFQNEAQLDKSGLPSDRFFAERPEGSVSTLKIQRTQQEDSAVYLCASSSIAGSYNEQFFGPGTRLTVL.

The genes are TRBV12-5 and TRBJ1-1; TRBD1 might be the D (5 bases). The germline gives CDR1 LGHNT, CDR2 FRNRAP. The CDR3 covers 14 residues. Trimming removed 1 base at V and 0 bases at J, with 6 bases between. CDR3 in DNA: TGTGCTAGTGGTTTGGCGACAGTGAACACTGAAGCTTTCTTT. Protein: CASGLATVNTEAFF. The entire variable domain, with the rest obtained from reference TRBV12-5 and TRBJ1-1, is as follows: DARVTQTPRHKVTEMGQEVTMRCQPILGHNTVFWYRQTMMQGLELLAYFRNRAPLDDSGMPKDRFSAEMPDATLATLKIQPSEPRDSAVYFCASGLATVNTEAFFGQGTRLTVV.

This chain joins TRBV5-6 and TRBJ1-6; possibly TRBD1 for D (5 bases). Germline loops: CDR1 SGHDT, CDR2 YYEEEE. The CDR3 contains 16 residues. Between the trimmed V and J ends, which lost 6 bases and 7 bases, there was a span of 20 bases. CDR3 amino acids: CASTVLGRVVNSPLHF. CDR3 sequence (DNA): TGTGCCAGCACCGTCCTGGGCAGGGTTGTCAATTCACCCCTCCACTTT.

This chain uses TRBV27 with TRBJ1-5; 7 bases agree with TRBD1. The ends lost 6 bases at V and 7 bases at J; junction bases unmatched: 6. There are 13 residues in the CDR3. Germline CDR1 MNHEY, CDR2 SMNVEV (reference sequence). The CDR3 region has the DNA TGTGCCAGCAGCTACAGGGGCGGGCAGCCCCAGCATTTT. Translating gives CASSYRGGQPQHF.

The rearrangement uses TRBV2 and TRBJ1-5; tentatively, D is TRBD1 (5 bases). CDR3 size: 14 residues. Trimming left V 5 bases short and J 7 bases short, with 15 bases between. CDR1 is SNHLY, CDR2 FYNNEI, per germline. The DNA of the CDR3 is TGTGCCAGCAGTCGACCGGGAGGGGACCAGCCCCAGCATTTT. This encodes CASSRPGGDQPQHF.

The V call is TRBV6-5, the J call TRBJ1-6, with a weak D call TRBD1 (6 bases). Germline lookup yields CDR1 MNHEY and CDR2 SVGAGI. Trimming pared 5 bases from V and 5 bases from J, leaving 13 bases between. The CDR3 contains 15 residues. Written as DNA, the CDR3 is TGTGCCAGCAGTCCAACAGGGTTTAATAATTCACCCCTCCACTTT. Translating gives CASSPTGFNNSPLHF.

The J gene is TRBJ1-5, the V gene TRBV6-5, with 8 bases lining up with TRBD1. There are 15 residues in the CDR3. V was clipped by 6 bases and J by 4 bases; unmatched bases: 8. Germline V gives CDR1 MNHEY, CDR2 SVGAGI. The CDR3 DNA follows: TGTGCCAGCAGCCCGAGACAGGGGTCGAATCAGCCCCAGCATTTT. Its translation is CASSPRQGSNQPQHF.

The table lists this clone with a few counts. This chain links TRBV9 with TRBJ2-5; 7 bases agree with TRBD1. J lost 0 bases, V lost 0 bases, and 8 bases had no gene match. From germline, CDR1 is SGDLS and CDR2 YYNGEE. The CDR3 consists of 17 residues. The CDR3 DNA reads as TGTGCCAGCAGCGTAGGCTCGGACAGGACCTACCAAGAGACCCAGTACTTC. This translates into CASSVGSDRTYQETQYF.

The chain is built from TRBV7-6 and TRBJ2-3; 11 positions agree with TRBD2. CDR3 length equals 15 residues. Trimming at V came to 4 bases and at J to 4 bases, leaving 4 bases not matched to a gene. The germline V gene has CDR1 SGHVS and CDR2 FNYEAQ. The CDR3 protein is CASSWTSGPADTQYF. CDR3 coding DNA: TGTGCCAGCAGCTGGACTAGCGGGCCTGCAGATACGCAGTATTTT.

This sequence joins TRBV30 and TRBJ1-1; no firm D call. Germline lookup yields CDR1 GTSNPN and CDR2 SVGIG (reference sequence). The CDR3 runs to 13 residues. V was cut by 3 bases and J by 0 bases, with 8 bases left in between. In DNA form, the CDR3 reads TGTGCCTGGAGCCTACAGTTGAACACTGAAGCTTTCTTT. Protein product: CAWSLQLNTEAFF.

The chain uses TRBV6-4 and TRBJ2-3, with D perhaps matching TRBD2 (6 bases). This CDR3 spans 14 amino acids. Trimming shortened V by 4 bases and J by 5 bases, and 13 bases separated the two germline ends. Germline V gives CDR1 MRHNA, CDR2 SNTAGT. CDR3 loop: CASSVGLAKDTQYF. The CDR3 DNA sequence: TGTGCCAGCAGTGTGGGCCTAGCGAAAGATACGCAGTATTTT.

J is TRBJ2-7 and V is TRBV7-2, with 8 bases identical to TRBD2. V lost 6 bases, J lost 0 bases, and 7 bases stayed unmatched. Germline lookup yields CDR1 SGHTA and CDR2 FQGNSA. CDR3 length equals 15 residues. CDR3 DNA sequence: TGTGCCAGCAGGCACTCCGGGACTAGCTCCTACGAGCAGTACTTC. This codes for CASRHSGTSSYEQYF.

To note about this clone: Different DNA sequences within this sample yield the same CDR3. The CDR3 DNA sequence: TGTGCCAGCTCACTCTGGACAGGAAGTAATGAAAAACTGTTTTTT. Its translation: CASSLWTGSNEKLFF. The rearrangement joins TRBV18 to TRBJ1-4; 7 nucleotides agree with TRBD1. The germline gives CDR1 KGHSH, CDR2 LQKENI. This CDR3 is 15 amino acids long. V lost 4 bases, J lost 4 bases, and 6 bases stayed unmatched.

This clone has only a few counts. V is TRBV4-1 and J is TRBJ2-3, with D possibly matching TRBD2 (6 bases). Trimming removed 1 base at V and 0 bases at J, with 11 bases between. CDR3 size: 16 residues. The germline gives CDR1 MGHRA, CDR2 YSYEKL. CDR3 DNA sequence: TGCGCCAGCAGCCAAGGGTCGGGAGTTAGCACAGATACGCAGTATTTT. Its translation is CASSQGSGVSTDTQYF.

V gene TRBV27 combines with J gene TRBJ2-1, with a weak D call TRBD2 (6 bases). Deletions cut 2 bases from V and 6 bases from J, with 17 bases between. The CDR3 runs to 16 residues. The germline V gene encodes CDR1 MNHEY and CDR2 SMNVEV (reference sequence). Here the CDR3 reads CASSLLTRRGSNEQFF. The CDR3 DNA sequence: TGTGCCAGCAGTTTACTCACCCGCCGGGGGAGCAATGAGCAGTTCTTC.

This chain connects TRBV4-3 to TRBJ2-4, with TRBD1 as a possible D gene (5 bases). Trimming removed 0 bases at V and 12 bases at J, with 15 bases between. Germline V gene lookup returns CDR1 LGHNA and CDR2 YSLEER. The CDR3 sequence is 14 residues long. The CDR3 region is CASSQEGSADSQYF. CDR3 in DNA: TGCGCCAGCAGCCAAGAAGGCAGCGCCGACAGTCAGTACTTC.

The gene calls are TRBV5-1 and TRBJ2-5; TRBD1 is a possible D gene (5 bases). The ends were cut back, 0 bases at V and 5 bases at J, with 8 bases in the middle. The CDR3 has 13 residues. Germline CDR1 is SGHRS and CDR2 is YFSETQ. The CDR3 reads CASSLEGFETQYF. CDR3 in DNA: TGCGCCAGCAGCTTGGAGGGGTTTGAGACCCAGTACTTC.

There are a few counts of this clone. The CDR3 DNA reads TGTGCCAGCTCACCCCAGGGGGCGACAGGGAACACTGAAGCTTTCTTT. This codes for CASSPQGATGNTEAFF. The gene calls are TRBV18 and TRBJ1-1, with 8 bases that match TRBD1. The CDR3 consists of 16 residues. Germline lookup yields CDR1 KGHSH and CDR2 LQKENI. The J segment lost 1 base and the V segment lost 3 bases, leaving 7 bases of the junction unmatched. Using reference TRBV18 and TRBJ1-1 for the parts outside the CDR3, the full variable domain is NAGVMQNPRHLVRRRGQEARLRCSPMKGHSHVYWYRQLPEEGLKFMVYLQKENIIDESGMPKERFSAEFPKEGPSILRIQQVVRGDSAAYFCASSPQGATGNTEAFFGQGTRLTVV.